The 30 T cell receptor beta chains below were found in one sample sequenced in a study of molecular identifiers for immune sequencing clone quantification. MiXCR, run by TCRdb on the PCR reads, gives a single entry per CDR3 protein. Altogether about 12,000 distinct CDR3 sequences are present, 15% to 20% being singletons, with the ten largest covering 1.3% to 1.5%. Sequenced: naive CD8+ T cells from blood, with Jurkat cell RNA spiked in. As to subset: FACS-sorted CD8+CD4-CCR7+CD45RA+ naive T cells. Source of these receptors: a human donor in good health. Some libraries in this study had Jurkat cell RNA spiked in.

V and J are TRBV28 and TRBJ2-3; 11 nucleotides agree with TRBD2. CDR3 length: 17 residues. The germline gives CDR1 MDHEN, CDR2 SYDVKM. Trimming took 3 bases from V and 0 from J; bases not matched to a gene: 5. The CDR3 coding sequence is TGTGCCAGCAGTTTCCGACTAGCGGGGTCAAGCACAGATACGCAGTATTTT. Protein product: CASSFRLAGSSTDTQYF.

This clonotype was observed many times. The chain recombines TRBV4-1 with TRBJ2-7, with unresolved D. The CDR3 is 14 residues long. V lost 1 base, J lost 3 bases, and 10 bases lay in between. The germline V gene has CDR1 MGHRA and CDR2 YSYEKL. The CDR3 DNA is TGCGCCAGCAGCCAAGTGGGCGGTTTCTACGAGCAGTACTTC. Amino acid sequence: CASSQVGGFYEQYF.

This clonotype qualifies as medium-sized (0.01 to 0.1%). This chain uses TRBV29-1 with TRBJ1-3; TRBD1 matches 7 bases. The trim removed 4 bases at V and 3 bases at J, leaving 6 bases unmatched. This CDR3 region has 14 residues. Germline CDR1 reads SQVTM; CDR2 reads ANQGSEA. The DNA for the CDR3 is TGCAGCGTTGCAACAGGGGATGGTGGAAACACCATATATTTT. This translates into CSVATGDGGNTIYF.

This clonotype appeared many times. The chain is built from TRBV20-1 and TRBJ2-7; D gene ambiguous. The CDR3 has 14 amino acids. Trimming took 5 bases from V and 3 from J, leaving 17 bases between them. In germline, CDR1 is DFQATT, CDR2 SNEGSKA (reference sequence). The CDR3 here is CSALNLLVHYEQYF. The CDR3 DNA is TGCAGTGCTCTAAATCTTCTAGTTCACTACGAGCAGTACTTC.

This chain connects TRBV7-8 to TRBJ2-7; 7 bases line up with TRBD1. The germline V gene has CDR1 SGHVS and CDR2 FQNEAQ. This CDR3 comprises 16 residues. Trimming at V came to 6 bases and at J to 0 bases, leaving 11 bases not matched to a gene. The CDR3: CASRGYRGESSYEQYF. CDR3 DNA: TGTGCCAGCAGGGGTTACAGGGGCGAGAGCTCCTACGAGCAGTACTTC.

By share, this clonotype ranks as medium-sized. This chain links TRBV28 with TRBJ2-1; TRBD1 aligns across 7 bases. V shed 6 bases, J shed 3 bases, and the junction held 11 bases outside the gene matches. This CDR3 spans 16 amino acids. Germline V lookup: CDR1 MDHEN, CDR2 SYDVKM. The CDR3 loop is CASSFVPTGLYNEQFF. The CDR3 bases are TGTGCCAGCAGCTTTGTCCCGACAGGGCTCTACAATGAGCAGTTCTTC.

This clonotype is a singleton in its sample. A read error may be the cause here, since a much bigger clone is one base away. This rearrangement joins TRBV5-6 to TRBJ2-1; 10 bases are a match to TRBD2. Trimming took 1 base from V and 11 from J; bases not matched to a gene: 12. The germline V gene has CDR1 SGHDT and CDR2 YYEEEE. The CDR3 covers 16 residues. CDR3 sequence reads: CASSLIPSGRGNKQFF. The CDR3 nucleotides read TGTGCCAGCAGCTTGATCCCCAGCGGGAGGGGAAATAAGCAGTTCTTC.

This clonotype was seen ten or more times. J is TRBJ2-3 and V is TRBV11-2; 10 bases match TRBD2. This CDR3 is 18 amino acids long. CDR1 SGHAT and CDR2 FQNNGV come from the germline V gene. V trimming: 2 bases; J trimming: 3 bases; junction bases outside the gene matches: 11. The CDR3 loop reads CASSLLRLAGEWTDTQYF. Here the CDR3 DNA reads TGTGCCAGCAGCTTACTCCGTCTAGCGGGAGAGTGGACAGATACGCAGTATTTT.

Concerning this clonotype itself: This clone may be a read error of a much larger clone one base away. The chain employs TRBV5-4 and TRBJ1-1; possibly TRBD1 for D (5 bases). Germline loops: CDR1 SGHNT, CDR2 YYREEE (reference sequence). This CDR3 region has 14 residues. V was trimmed by 1 base and J by 4 bases, leaving 11 bases between them. CDR3 sequence reads: CASSLTGGPTEAFF. CDR3 nucleotides: TGTGCCAGCAGCTTGACAGGAGGGCCCACTGAAGCTTTCTTT.

Note on this clonotype: A much larger clone is a single base away; this may be a read error. V usage is TRBV6-5 and J usage is TRBJ2-1; D uncertain. Germline lookup yields CDR1 MNHEY and CDR2 SVGAGI. This CDR3 region has 14 residues. CDR3 sequence reads: CATGSLGPYNEQLF. CDR3 DNA sequence: TGTGCCACCGGGTCTCTAGGCCCCTACAATGAGCAGCTCTTC.

By share of the sample, this clonotype is medium-sized. V gene TRBV30 combines with J gene TRBJ1-5; D may be TRBD1 (5 bases). Deletions cut 0 bases from V and 7 bases from J, with 16 bases between. This CDR3 is 15 amino acids long. Germline V gene sequence: CDR1 GTSNPN, CDR2 SVGIG (reference sequence). The CDR3 DNA follows: TGTGCCTGGAGTGTACGGGGCTTTAGTCGACAGCCCCAGCATTTT. This sequence encodes CAWSVRGFSRQPQHF.

This clonotype is categorized as medium-sized. V is TRBV6-2 or TRBV6-3 and J is TRBJ2-3; unclear D gene. The CDR3 is 15 amino acids. V was clipped by 5 bases and J by 6 bases, with 18 bases between them. Germline assignment: CDR1 MNHEY and CDR2 SVGEGT. Written as DNA, the CDR3 is TGTGCCAGCAGTCCCTGGGTCCTTCGAACTGATACGCAGTATTTT. This gives the protein CASSPWVLRTDTQYF.

This clonotype appeared many times. The rearrangement joins TRBV6-1 to TRBJ2-7; TRBD2 matches at 7 bases. The CDR3 spans 12 residues. Germline CDR1 MNHNS, CDR2 SASEGT. Germline trimming cut 5 bases from V and 6 bases from J; bases unmatched to any gene: 4. CDR3 in DNA: TGTGCCAGCAGTATGGGAGGGATCGAGCAGTACTTC. Protein sequence: CASSMGGIEQYF.

The table lists this clonotype with many counts. The rearrangement links TRBV24-1 to TRBJ2-1; possibly TRBD2 for D (5 bases). V lost 4 bases, J lost 9 bases, and 24 bases lay in between. This CDR3 region has 17 residues. From germline, CDR1 is KGHDR and CDR2 SFDVKD. The CDR3: CATSDAPDLAYNVEQFF. CDR3 nucleotides: TGTGCCACCAGTGACGCCCCGGACTTAGCCTACAATGTTGAGCAGTTCTTC.

Remarks on this clonotype: This sequence may be a read error, since a much larger clone differs from it by one base. The chain has TRBV24-1 and TRBJ2-1; TRBD1 matches at 7 bases. The ends lost 5 bases at V and 7 bases at J; junction bases unmatched: 13. Germline loops: CDR1 KGHDR, CDR2 SFDVKD. The length of the CDR3 is 16 residues. CDR3 DNA: TGTGCCACCAGTGTTGACACAGGGGCCGCAAGGAATGAGCAGTTCTTC. Translated: CATSVDTGAARNEQFF.

This chain joins TRBV12-3 or TRBV12-4 and TRBJ1-5; a weak D match, TRBD1 (6 bases). V was shortened by 8 bases and J by 5 bases, with 22 bases between the two germline ends. The CDR3 length is 16 residues. DNA of the CDR3: TGTGCCAGCGGGGATTCAGGGGAGAGGGCTGATCAGCCCCAGCATTTT. Residues: CASGDSGERADQPQHF.

By frequency in the sample, this clonotype is medium-sized (0.01 to 0.1%). The gene calls are TRBV7-9 and TRBJ2-3; no clear D gene. The V gene lost 4 bases and the J gene lost 8 bases, with 16 bases spanning the gap. Germline assignment: CDR1 SEHNR and CDR2 FQNEAQ (reference sequence). The CDR3 length is 14 residues. DNA for the CDR3: TGTGCCAGCAGCTCCTTACTTTCAAGCTTTACGCAGTATTTT. This sequence encodes CASSSLLSSFTQYF.

Turning to this clonotype: At one end the junction does not follow the germline gene, possibly because of a read error. The rearrangement joins TRBV12-3 or TRBV12-4 to TRBJ2-7; a weak D match, TRBD1 (5 bases). This CDR3 contains 12 residues. Here the CDR3 reads CASGLDSYEQYF. The CDR3 DNA is TGTGCCAGCGGTTTAGACAGCTACGAGCAGTACTTC.

This clonotype has a count of ten or more. This rearrangement joins TRBV2 to TRBJ1-6, with D tentatively TRBD1 (6 bases). The CDR3 spans 15 residues. V was shortened by 8 bases and J by 0 bases, with 11 bases between the two germline ends. The germline V gene has CDR1 SNHLY and CDR2 FYNNEI. CDR3 residues: CASSTGSSYNSPLHF. The DNA of the CDR3 is TGTGCCAGCTCCACAGGGAGCTCCTATAATTCACCCCTCCACTTT.

There are a few counts of this clonotype. The J gene is TRBJ1-1, the V gene TRBV30, with D possibly being TRBD1 (6 bases). V lost 0 bases to trimming and J lost 4 bases, with 12 bases between them. The CDR3 extends over 14 amino acids. CDR1 is GTSNPN and CDR2 is SVGIG in the germline V gene (reference sequence). CDR3 nucleotides: TGTGCCTGGAGTGTGGGCAGGGGATCCACTGAAGCTTTCTTT. This encodes CAWSVGRGSTEAFF.

This clonotype is labeled as medium-sized (0.01 to 0.1%). V gene TRBV27 combines with J gene TRBJ2-3; 7 nucleotides match TRBD1. This CDR3 contains 14 residues. Germline V CDR1 and CDR2: MNHEY, SMNVEV (reference sequence). J lost 5 bases, V lost 5 bases, and 7 bases had no gene match. CDR3 sequence (DNA): TGTGCCAGCAGTCTCGACAGGGCTGAAGATACGCAGTATTTT. As protein: CASSLDRAEDTQYF.

This clonotype was counted ten times or more. The genes are TRBV28 and TRBJ2-7, with 11 nucleotides matching TRBD1. The CDR3 has 14 residues. The trim removed 4 bases at V and 2 bases at J, leaving 1 base unmatched. Germline V gives CDR1 MDHEN, CDR2 SYDVKM. CDR3 bases: TGTGCCAGCAGTTGGGGACAGGGGGCCTACGAGCAGTACTTC. Translating gives CASSWGQGAYEQYF.

This clonotype has a handful of counts. A much larger clone differs by one base, so this may be a read error. This chain connects TRBV5-6 to TRBJ2-2, with a weak D call TRBD2 (6 bases). Per the germline V gene, CDR1 is SGHDT and CDR2 is YYEEEE. The CDR3 has 16 residues. The CDR3 nucleotides are TGTTCCAGCAGCGGGCCCGGGCCACCGAACACCGGGGAGCTGTTTTTT. Translated: CSSSGPGPPNTGELFF.

This clonotype was recorded at least ten times. The rearrangement joins TRBV5-6 to TRBJ2-5; D is perhaps TRBD2 (6 bases). The CDR3 has 15 amino acids. CDR1 is SGHDT, CDR2 YYEEEE, per germline. Trimming removed 0 bases from V and 5 bases from J, with 14 bases in between. The CDR3 loop is CASSLGGTGGETQYF. CDR3 nucleotides: TGTGCCAGCAGCTTGGGCGGGACTGGGGGGGAGACCCAGTACTTC.

DNA for the CDR3: TGTGCCAGCAGGAGATATGGGGCTGATGATACGCAGTATTTT. It is translated as CASRRYGADDTQYF. The chain links TRBV6-5 to TRBJ2-3; possibly TRBD1 for D (5 bases). The V gene lost 6 bases and the J gene lost 6 bases, with 16 bases spanning the gap. Germline loops: CDR1 MNHEY, CDR2 SVGAGI. The CDR3 extends over 14 amino acids.

This clonotype was seen ten or more times. The chain is built from TRBV29-1 and TRBJ2-7; no clear D gene. V dropped 4 bases and J dropped 7 bases, with 17 bases sitting between them. This CDR3 spans 13 amino acids. Germline CDR1 reads SQVTM; CDR2 reads ANQGSEA. CDR3 bases: TGCAGCGTTGCGGCAGGTCCGCAATTGGAGCAGTACTTC. Its protein is CSVAAGPQLEQYF.

Comments on this clonotype: This clone may be a read error of a much larger clone one base away. The chain recombines TRBV11-2 with TRBJ2-3; D possibly uses TRBD1 or TRBD2 (6 bases each). The CDR3 is made up of 15 amino acids. V was shortened by 6 bases and J by 2 bases, with 15 bases between the two germline ends. CDR1 and CDR2 from the germline V gene are SGHAT and FQNNGV. The CDR3 DNA sequence: TGTGCCAGCAGAGGTGGGGGCGGGGTCACAGATACGCAGTATTTT. Amino acids: CASRGGGGVTDTQYF.

This clonotype has just a few counts. V is TRBV2 and J is TRBJ1-1; D remains ambiguous. Trimming cost V 8 bases and J 3 bases, with 13 bases left between them. In germline, CDR1 is SNHLY, CDR2 FYNNEI. This CDR3 contains 13 residues. CDR3 residues: CASAGGIDTEAFF. CDR3 nucleotides: TGTGCCAGCGCGGGAGGGATCGACACTGAAGCTTTCTTT. The whole variable domain, filled in from reference TRBV2 and TRBJ1-1, reads EPEVTQTPSHQVTQMGQEVILRCVPISNHLYFYWYRQILGQKVEFLVSFYNNEISEKSEIFDDQFSVERPDGSNFTLKIRSTKLEDSAMYFCASAGGIDTEAFFGQGTRLTVV.

About this clonotype: A read error is possible here, since a much larger clone lies one base away. The chain employs TRBV20-1 and TRBJ2-1; TRBD2 agrees at 8 bases. CDR3 size: 16 residues. Germline values: CDR1 DFQATT, CDR2 SNEGSKA (reference sequence). The CDR3 loop is CSARAILAELNNEQLF. The CDR3 nucleotides read TGCAGTGCTAGGGCTATACTAGCGGAGTTGAATAATGAGCAGCTCTTC.

On this clonotype: A read error is possible here, since a much larger clone lies one base away. The genes are TRBV19 and TRBJ2-5, with a possible D match to TRBD1 (5 bases). The V gene's germline CDR1 is LNHDA and CDR2 SQIVND (reference sequence). This CDR3 contains 13 residues. Trimming cost V 3 bases and J 10 bases, with 15 bases left between them. In nucleotides, the CDR3 is TGTGCCAGTAGTATCCTGGGGCAGCCAAGCCAGTACTTC. Protein sequence: CASSILGQPSQYF.